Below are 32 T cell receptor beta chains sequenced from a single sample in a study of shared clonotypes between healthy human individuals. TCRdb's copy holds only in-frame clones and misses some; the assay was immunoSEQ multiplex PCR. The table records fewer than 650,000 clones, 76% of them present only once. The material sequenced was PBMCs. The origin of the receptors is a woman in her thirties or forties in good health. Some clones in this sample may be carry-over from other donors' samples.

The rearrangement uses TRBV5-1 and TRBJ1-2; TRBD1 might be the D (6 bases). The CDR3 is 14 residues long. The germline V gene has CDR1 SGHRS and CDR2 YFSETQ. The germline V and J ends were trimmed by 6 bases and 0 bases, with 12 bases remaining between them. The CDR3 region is CASTADRTNYGYTF. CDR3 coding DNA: TGCGCCAGCACCGCTGACAGGACTAACTATGGCTACACCTTC.

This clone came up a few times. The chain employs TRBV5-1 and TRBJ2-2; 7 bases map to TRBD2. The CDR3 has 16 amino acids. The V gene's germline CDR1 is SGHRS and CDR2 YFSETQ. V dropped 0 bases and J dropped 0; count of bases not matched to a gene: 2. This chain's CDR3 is CASSLVLAANTGELFF. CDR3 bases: TGCGCCAGCAGCTTGGTCCTAGCGGCGAACACCGGGGAGCTGTTTTTT.

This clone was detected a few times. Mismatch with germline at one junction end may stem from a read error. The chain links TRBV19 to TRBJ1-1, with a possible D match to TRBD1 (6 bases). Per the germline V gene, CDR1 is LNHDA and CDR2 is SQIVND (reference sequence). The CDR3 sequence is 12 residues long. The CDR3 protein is CASSNRQVETFF. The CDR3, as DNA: TGTGCCAGTAGTAACCGACAGGTTGAAACTTTCTTT.

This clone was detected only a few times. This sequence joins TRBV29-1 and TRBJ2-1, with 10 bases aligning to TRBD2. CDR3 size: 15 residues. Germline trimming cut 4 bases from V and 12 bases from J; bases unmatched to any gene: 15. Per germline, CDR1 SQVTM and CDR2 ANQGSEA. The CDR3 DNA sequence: TGCAGCGTTGTAGGCCAGACCAGCGGGAGGGCCGGGCAGTTCTTC. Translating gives CSVVGQTSGRAGQFF.

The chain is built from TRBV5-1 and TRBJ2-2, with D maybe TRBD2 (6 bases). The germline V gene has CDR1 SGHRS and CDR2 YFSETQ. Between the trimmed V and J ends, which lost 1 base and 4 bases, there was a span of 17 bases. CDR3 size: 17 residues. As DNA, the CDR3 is TGCGCCAGCAGCTTGATATCGGGGGATGGTATCACCGGGGAGCTGTTTTTT. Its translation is CASSLISGDGITGELFF.

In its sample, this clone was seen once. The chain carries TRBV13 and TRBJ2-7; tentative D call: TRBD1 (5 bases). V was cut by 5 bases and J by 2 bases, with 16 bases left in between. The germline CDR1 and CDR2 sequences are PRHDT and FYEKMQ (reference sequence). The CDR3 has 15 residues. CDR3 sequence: CASSQGLRQPYEQYF. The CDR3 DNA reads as TGTGCCAGCAGCCAGGGCCTACGGCAGCCCTACGAGCAGTACTTC.

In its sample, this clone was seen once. CDR3 sequence (DNA): TGTGCCTCCCTGCCACCTACGGGGGCGCTGGGCACTGAAGCTTTCTTT. Protein sequence: CASLPPTGALGTEAFF. V is TRBV30 and J is TRBJ1-1; TRBD1 might be the D (6 bases). The CDR3 contains 16 residues. Germline CDR1 is GTSNPN and CDR2 is SVGIG (reference sequence). The V and J ends lost 7 bases and 4 bases respectively, with 25 bases between them.

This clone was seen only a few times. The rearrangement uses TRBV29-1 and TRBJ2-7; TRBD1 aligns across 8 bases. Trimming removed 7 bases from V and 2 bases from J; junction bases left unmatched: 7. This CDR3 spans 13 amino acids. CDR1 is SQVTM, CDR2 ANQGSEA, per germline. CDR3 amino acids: CSAGTGEPYEQYF. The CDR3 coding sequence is TGCAGCGCCGGGACAGGAGAGCCCTACGAGCAGTACTTC.

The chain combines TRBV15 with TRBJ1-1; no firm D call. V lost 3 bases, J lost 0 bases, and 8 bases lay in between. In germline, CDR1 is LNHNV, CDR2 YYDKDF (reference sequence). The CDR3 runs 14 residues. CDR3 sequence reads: CATSRLIMNTEAFF. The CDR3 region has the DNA TGTGCCACCAGCAGGTTGATAATGAACACTGAAGCTTTCTTT.

This CDR3 is CASSGVRVDTQYF. The CDR3 coding sequence is TGTGCCAGCAGTGGGGTGAGGGTAGATACGCAGTATTTT. The V and J genes are TRBV2 and TRBJ2-3, with D possibly TRBD2 on 5 matching bases. V was shortened by 4 bases and J by 5 bases, with 10 bases between the two germline ends. The V gene's germline CDR1 is SNHLY and CDR2 FYNNEI. The CDR3 spans 13 residues.

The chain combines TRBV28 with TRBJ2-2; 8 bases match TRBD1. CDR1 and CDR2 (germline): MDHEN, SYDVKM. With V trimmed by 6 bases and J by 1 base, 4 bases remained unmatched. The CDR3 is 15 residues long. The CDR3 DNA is TGTGCCAGCAGGCATGGGACAGGGAACACCGGGGAGCTGTTTTTT. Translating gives CASRHGTGNTGELFF.

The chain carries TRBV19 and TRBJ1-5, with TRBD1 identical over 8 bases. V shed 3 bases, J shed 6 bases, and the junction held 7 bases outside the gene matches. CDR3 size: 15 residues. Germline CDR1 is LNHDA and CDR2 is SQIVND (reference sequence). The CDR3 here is CASSMSDRAFQPQHF. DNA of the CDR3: TGTGCCAGTAGTATGTCGGACAGGGCATTTCAGCCCCAGCATTTT.

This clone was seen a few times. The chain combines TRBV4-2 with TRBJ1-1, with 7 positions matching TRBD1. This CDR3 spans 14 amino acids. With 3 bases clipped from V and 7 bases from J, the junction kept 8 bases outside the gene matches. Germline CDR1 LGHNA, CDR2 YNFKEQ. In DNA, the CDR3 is TGTGCCAGCAGCCAGATGAGGGGGCTGGGTGAAGCTTTCTTT. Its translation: CASSQMRGLGEAFF.

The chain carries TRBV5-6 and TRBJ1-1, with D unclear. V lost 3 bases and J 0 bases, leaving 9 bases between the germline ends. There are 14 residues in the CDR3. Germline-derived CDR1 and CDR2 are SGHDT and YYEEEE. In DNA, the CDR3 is TGTGCCAGCAGCTGGGGTGTGGTGAACACTGAAGCTTTCTTT. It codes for CASSWGVVNTEAFF.

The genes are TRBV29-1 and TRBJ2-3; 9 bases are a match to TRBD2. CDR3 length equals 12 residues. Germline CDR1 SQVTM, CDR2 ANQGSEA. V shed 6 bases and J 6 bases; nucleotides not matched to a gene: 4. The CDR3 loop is CSVQTSGDTQYF. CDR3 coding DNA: TGCAGCGTCCAGACTAGCGGCGATACGCAGTATTTT.

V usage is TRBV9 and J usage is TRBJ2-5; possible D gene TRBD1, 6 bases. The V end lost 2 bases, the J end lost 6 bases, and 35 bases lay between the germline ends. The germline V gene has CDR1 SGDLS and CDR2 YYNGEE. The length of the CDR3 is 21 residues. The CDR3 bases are TGTGCCAGCAGCGTGCCTACTTCGGACAGAAGGCTAAGTAGCCTAAGAAAGACCCAGTACTTC. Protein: CASSVPTSDRRLSSLRKTQYF.

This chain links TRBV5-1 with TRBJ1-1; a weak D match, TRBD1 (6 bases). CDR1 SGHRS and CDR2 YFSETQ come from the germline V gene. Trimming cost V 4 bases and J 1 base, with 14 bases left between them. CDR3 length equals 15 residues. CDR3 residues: CASSPLGHQNTEAFF. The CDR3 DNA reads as TGCGCCAGCAGCCCCCTGGGACACCAGAACACTGAAGCTTTCTTT.

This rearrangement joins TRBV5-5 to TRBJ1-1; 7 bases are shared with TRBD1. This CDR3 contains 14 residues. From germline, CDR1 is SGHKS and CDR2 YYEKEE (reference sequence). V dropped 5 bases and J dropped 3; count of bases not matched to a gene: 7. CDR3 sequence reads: CASRPGQADTEAFF. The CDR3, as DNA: TGTGCCAGCAGACCCGGACAGGCAGACACTGAAGCTTTCTTT.

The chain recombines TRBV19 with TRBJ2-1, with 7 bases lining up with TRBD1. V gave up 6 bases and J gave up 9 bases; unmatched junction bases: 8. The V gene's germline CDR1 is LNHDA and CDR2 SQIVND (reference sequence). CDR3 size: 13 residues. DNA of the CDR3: TGTGCCAGTAGCCTGGGGACAGTGGGTGAGCAGTTCTTC. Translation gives CASSLGTVGEQFF.

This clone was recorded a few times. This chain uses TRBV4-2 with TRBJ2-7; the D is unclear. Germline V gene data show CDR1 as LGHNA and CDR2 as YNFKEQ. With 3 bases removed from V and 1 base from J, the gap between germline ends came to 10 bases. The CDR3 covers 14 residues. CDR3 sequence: CASSQQRISYEQYF. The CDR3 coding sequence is TGTGCCAGCAGCCAGCAGCGTATATCCTACGAGCAGTACTTC.

CDR3 amino acids: CASSELAGRNTGELFF. The CDR3 coding sequence is TGTGCCAGCAGTGAACTCGCGGGAAGGAACACCGGGGAGCTGTTTTTT. V gene TRBV6-1 combines with J gene TRBJ2-2; TRBD2 might be the D (6 bases). This CDR3 has 16 residues. Germline V lookup: CDR1 MNHNS, CDR2 SASEGT. V shed 2 bases and J shed 1 base, with 11 bases lying between them.

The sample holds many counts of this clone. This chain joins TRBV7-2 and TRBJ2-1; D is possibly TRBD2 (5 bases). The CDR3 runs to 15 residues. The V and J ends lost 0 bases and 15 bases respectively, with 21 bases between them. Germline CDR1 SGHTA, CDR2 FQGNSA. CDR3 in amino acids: CASSLALGSAKTGFF. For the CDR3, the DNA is TGTGCCAGCAGCTTAGCGCTGGGTAGCGCCAAAACTGGGTTCTTC.

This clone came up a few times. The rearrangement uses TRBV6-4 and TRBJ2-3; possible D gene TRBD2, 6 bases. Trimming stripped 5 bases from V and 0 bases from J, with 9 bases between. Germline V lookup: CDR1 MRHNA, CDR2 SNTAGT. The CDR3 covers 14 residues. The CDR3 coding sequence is TGTGCCAGCAGTCCGGGACTTAGCACAGATACGCAGTATTTT. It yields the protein CASSPGLSTDTQYF.

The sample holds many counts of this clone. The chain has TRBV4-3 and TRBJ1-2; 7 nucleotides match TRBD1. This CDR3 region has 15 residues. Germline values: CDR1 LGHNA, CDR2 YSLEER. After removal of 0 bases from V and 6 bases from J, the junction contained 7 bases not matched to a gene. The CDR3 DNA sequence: TGCGCCAGCAGCCAAGATGGAGGGGGCAGGGATGGCTACACCTTC. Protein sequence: CASSQDGGGRDGYTF.

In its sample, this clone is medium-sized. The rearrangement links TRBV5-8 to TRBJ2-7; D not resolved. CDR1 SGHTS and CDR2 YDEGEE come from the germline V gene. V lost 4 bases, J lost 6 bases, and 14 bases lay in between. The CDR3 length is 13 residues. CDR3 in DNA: TGTGCCAGCAGCCCGACCCGTTGGACCGAGCAGTACTTC. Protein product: CASSPTRWTEQYF. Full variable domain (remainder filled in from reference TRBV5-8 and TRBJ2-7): EAGVTQSPTHLIKTRGQQATLRCSPISGHTSVYWYQQALGLGLQFLLWYDEGEERNRGNFPPRFSGRQFPNYSSELNVNALELEDSALYLCASSPTRWTEQYFGPGTRLTVT.

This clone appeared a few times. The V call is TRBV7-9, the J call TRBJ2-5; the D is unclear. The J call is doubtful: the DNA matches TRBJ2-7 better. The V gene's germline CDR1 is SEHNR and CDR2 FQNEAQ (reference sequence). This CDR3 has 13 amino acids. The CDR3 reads CASSLDGPYEQYF. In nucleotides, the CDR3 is TGTGCCAGCAGCCTGGACGGTCCCTACGAGCAGTACTTC.

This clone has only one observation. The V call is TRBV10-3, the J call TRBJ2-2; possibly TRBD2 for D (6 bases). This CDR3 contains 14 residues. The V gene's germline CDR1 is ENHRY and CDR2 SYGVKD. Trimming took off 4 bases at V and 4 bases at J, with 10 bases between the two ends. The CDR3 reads CAISAPGGTGELFF. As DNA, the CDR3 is TGTGCCATCAGTGCCCCCGGGGGCACCGGGGAGCTGTTTTTT.

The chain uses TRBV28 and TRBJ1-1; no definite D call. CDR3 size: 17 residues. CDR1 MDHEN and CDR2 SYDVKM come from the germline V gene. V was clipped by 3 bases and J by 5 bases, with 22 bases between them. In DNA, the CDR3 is TGTGCCAGCAGTTTCAAACAGTTTATTGTTAGGAGGACTGAAGCTTTCTTT. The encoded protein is CASSFKQFIVRRTEAFF.

CDR3 coding DNA: TGTGCCAGCAGCTTAGTGGTGGGGGCTGAAGCTTTCTTT. It encodes CASSLVVGAEAFF. The chain has TRBV7-2 and TRBJ1-1; D is perhaps TRBD1 (5 bases). The CDR3 is made up of 13 amino acids. Trimming removed 1 base at V and 6 bases at J, with 9 bases between. Germline values: CDR1 SGHTA, CDR2 FQGNSA.

CDR3: CASGRRLGSNQPQHF. The DNA of the CDR3 is TGTGCCAGCGGCCGCCGACTGGGGAGCAATCAGCCCCAGCATTTT. This sequence joins TRBV6-1 and TRBJ1-5; D is uncertain. V lost 8 bases and J lost 1, with 15 bases in between. Germline assignment: CDR1 MNHNS and CDR2 SASEGT. The length of the CDR3 is 15 residues.

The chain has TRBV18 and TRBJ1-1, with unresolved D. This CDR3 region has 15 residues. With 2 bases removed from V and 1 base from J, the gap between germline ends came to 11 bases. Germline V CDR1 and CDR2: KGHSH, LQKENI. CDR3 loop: CASSPFGLTNTEAFF. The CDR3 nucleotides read TGTGCCAGCTCACCATTCGGACTTACGAACACTGAAGCTTTCTTT.

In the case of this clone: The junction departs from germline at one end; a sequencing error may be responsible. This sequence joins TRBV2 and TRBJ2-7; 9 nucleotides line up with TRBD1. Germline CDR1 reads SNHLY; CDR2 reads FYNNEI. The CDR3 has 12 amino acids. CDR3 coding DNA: TGTGCCAGCAGAACACAGGGGGCCGAGCGGTACTTC. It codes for CASRTQGAERYF.